These 16 T cell receptor beta chains originate from one sample sequenced in a study of blood T cells in healthy people across ages. A second PCR of about 6 to 12 cycles used a sample-barcoded 5' primer and a J-beta primer mix. TCRdb recomputed calls from the 5' RACE reads with MiXCR, one row per CDR3 protein. The repertoire holds hundreds of thousands of distinct CDR3 sequences, with roughly 43% as singletons. The source material was blood. Every receptor here comes from an older man in good health.

This clonotype has just a few counts. The rearrangement uses TRBV2 and TRBJ1-2; D remains ambiguous. The CDR3 runs 12 residues. Trimming left V 11 bases short and J 3 bases short, with 13 bases between. The germline V gene encodes CDR1 SNHLY and CDR2 FYNNEI. The CDR3 sequence is CAGQKGDYGYTF. For the CDR3, the DNA is TGTGCCGGCCAGAAGGGAGACTATGGCTACACCTTC.

V and J are TRBV4-3 and TRBJ2-7, with 10 bases that match TRBD1. Trimming at V came to 0 bases and at J to 7 bases, leaving 9 bases not matched to a gene. The germline V gene has CDR1 LGHNA and CDR2 YSLEER. This CDR3 is 16 amino acids long. The CDR3 protein is CASSQEPGTGVNEQYF. Here the CDR3 DNA reads TGCGCCAGCAGCCAAGAACCCGGGACAGGGGTGAATGAGCAGTACTTC.

The sample holds a few counts of this clonotype. The J gene is TRBJ1-1, the V gene TRBV6-4, with TRBD1 identical over 8 bases. The V and J ends lost 6 bases and 1 base, in that order; junction bases with no gene match: 7. Germline V lookup: CDR1 MRHNA, CDR2 SNTAGT. The CDR3 loop spans 15 amino acids. This chain's CDR3 is CASRDKDRENTEAFF. The DNA for the CDR3 is TGTGCCAGCAGGGATAAGGACAGGGAGAACACTGAAGCTTTCTTT.

There are a few counts of this clonotype. V gene TRBV7-3 combines with J gene TRBJ2-1; no clear D gene. V was shortened by 3 bases and J by 3 bases, with 12 bases between the two germline ends. The CDR3 is made up of 15 amino acids. Germline V lookup: CDR1 SGHTA, CDR2 FQGTGA. CDR3 nucleotides: TGTGCCAGCAGCTTGGATTCGGCCAACTACAATGAGCAGTTCTTC. Protein product: CASSLDSANYNEQFF.

The CDR3 region is CASSLGRGGGGDYTDTQYF. CDR3 nucleotides: TGTGCCAGCAGCTTAGGCCGAGGGGGCGGGGGGGACTACACAGATACGCAGTATTTT. This chain connects TRBV13 to TRBJ2-3, with 9 bases aligning to TRBD2. Germline CDR1 reads PRHDT; CDR2 reads FYEKMQ (reference sequence). J gave up 2 bases and V 0 bases, and 12 bases lay outside the gene matches. CDR3 length: 19 amino acids.

The rearrangement joins TRBV6-5 to TRBJ1-2, with D possibly TRBD1 on 5 matching bases. Germline CDR1 MNHEY, CDR2 SVGAGI. This CDR3 is 16 amino acids long. V lost 6 bases and J 5 bases, leaving 22 bases between the germline ends. The CDR3 loop reads CASSLYPGRRPYGYTF. CDR3 in DNA: TGTGCCAGCAGCCTCTATCCGGGACGTCGACCTTATGGCTACACCTTC.

The rearrangement joins TRBV20-1 to TRBJ1-6; D not certain. The V end lost 0 bases, the J end lost 9 bases, and 18 bases lay between the germline ends. The CDR3 has 16 amino acids. Germline values: CDR1 DFQATT, CDR2 SNEGSKA (reference sequence). The DNA for the CDR3 is TGCAGTGCTAGAGATTTACAAAAGATTAACGGTTCACCCCTCCACTTT. This codes for CSARDLQKINGSPLHF.

Of note for this clonotype: Possible read error: a much larger clone is one base away. The gene calls are TRBV7-9 and TRBJ2-1; tentatively, D is TRBD2 (6 bases). The CDR3 is 13 amino acids. Germline assignment: CDR1 SEHNR and CDR2 FQNEAQ (reference sequence). Trimming pared 5 bases from V and 8 bases from J, leaving 13 bases between. Here the CDR3 reads CASSNRELDEQFF. The CDR3 DNA sequence: TGTGCCAGCAGCAACCGGGAGCTTGATGAGCAGTTCTTC.

CDR3 region: CASRFLGGRAETQYF. The DNA for the CDR3 is TGTGCCAGCAGGTTCCTGGGGGGGCGCGCGGAGACCCAGTACTTC. This chain connects TRBV28 to TRBJ2-5; D perhaps matches TRBD2 (7 bases). From germline, CDR1 is MDHEN and CDR2 SYDVKM. CDR3 size: 15 residues. Trimming pared 6 bases from V and 5 bases from J, leaving 19 bases between.

This clonotype has just a few counts. The rearrangement joins TRBV4-2 to TRBJ2-7; D gene ambiguous. Trimming pared 2 bases from V and 0 bases from J, leaving 8 bases between. Per germline, CDR1 LGHNA and CDR2 YNFKEQ. The CDR3 is 14 amino acids. This CDR3 reads CASSQSKGSYEQYF. The CDR3 nucleotides are TGTGCCAGCAGCCAATCGAAGGGCTCCTACGAGCAGTACTTC.

This chain joins TRBV5-1 and TRBJ2-3; the match to TRBD1 covers 10 bases. Trimming removed 2 bases from V and 8 bases from J; junction bases left unmatched: 8. CDR1 is SGHRS and CDR2 is YFSETQ in the germline V gene. The CDR3 consists of 15 residues. Written as DNA, the CDR3 is TGCGCCAGCAGCTTACGACAGGGGGCGGGAGCTACGCAGTATTTT. It is translated as CASSLRQGAGATQYF.

The chain is built from TRBV5-6 and TRBJ2-2, with D unresolved. CDR3 size: 14 residues. V lost 0 bases and J lost 7, with 10 bases in between. Germline V lookup: CDR1 SGHDT, CDR2 YYEEEE. In nucleotides, the CDR3 is TGTGCCAGCAGCTTGGCCGGCGCCGACGGGGAGCTGTTTTTT. This translates into CASSLAGADGELFF.

The rearrangement links TRBV6-2 or TRBV6-3 to TRBJ1-2; D is unclear. The CDR3 runs to 12 residues. The germline V gene has CDR1 MNHEY and CDR2 SVGEGT. V lost 8 bases to trimming and J lost 0 bases, with 7 bases between them. DNA for the CDR3: TGTGCCAGCTTACGGACTAACTATGGCTACACCTTC. Translating gives CASLRTNYGYTF.

This rearrangement joins TRBV4-3 to TRBJ2-3; a possible D gene is TRBD2 (6 bases). This CDR3 has 17 residues. Trimming shortened V by 0 bases and J by 2 bases, and 15 bases separated the two germline ends. CDR1 is LGHNA and CDR2 is YSLEER in the germline V gene. The CDR3 region has the DNA TGCGCCAGCAGCCAAGATCGGGTTAGCGGCTACACAGATACGCAGTATTTT. Its protein product is CASSQDRVSGYTDTQYF.

This chain connects TRBV6-2 or TRBV6-3 to TRBJ2-1, with 8 bases fitting TRBD1. The germline V gene has CDR1 MNHEY and CDR2 SVGEGT. With 5 bases clipped from V and 3 bases from J, the junction kept 6 bases outside the gene matches. The CDR3 has 15 amino acids. The CDR3 region is CASSDRTGLYNEQFF. The DNA of the CDR3 is TGTGCCAGCAGTGACCGGACAGGGCTCTACAATGAGCAGTTCTTC.

V and J are TRBV20-1 and TRBJ2-5, with D perhaps matching TRBD2 (6 bases). This CDR3 comprises 13 residues. Germline assignment: CDR1 DFQATT and CDR2 SNEGSKA (reference sequence). The V and J ends lost 1 base and 11 bases respectively, with 17 bases between them. The chain's CDR3 is CSARAGTSDEQYF. In DNA form, the CDR3 reads TGCAGTGCTAGAGCCGGGACTTCCGATGAGCAGTACTTC.